What follows are 15 T cell receptor beta chains derived from one specimen sequenced in a study of early T cells in non-severe SARS-CoV-2 infection. TCRdb reprocessed the 5' RACE reads via MiXCR and lists one record per CDR3 protein. Of some 120,000 distinct CDR3 sequences listed, under 15% were seen once; the top ten hold about a fifth. Sequences were obtained from whole blood. Receptors were obtained from an adult who was a healthcare worker with PCR-confirmed SARS-CoV-2 infection or an uninfected control (not recorded which).

This clonotype was seen more than once but under ten times. The chain joins TRBV12-3 or TRBV12-4 to TRBJ2-2, with a weak D call TRBD1 (5 bases). This CDR3 comprises 14 residues. V was trimmed by 8 bases and J by 4 bases, leaving 14 bases between them. The CDR3 DNA reads as TGTGCCAGCCGACCCACAGGATCCACCGGGGAGCTGTTTTTT. It encodes CASRPTGSTGELFF.

In this sample, this clonotype turned up a few times. The V and J genes are TRBV18 and TRBJ2-3, with no clear D. The V gene's germline CDR1 is KGHSH and CDR2 LQKENI. There are 14 residues in the CDR3. Between the trimmed V and J ends, which lost 6 bases and 4 bases, there was a span of 14 bases. CDR3 DNA: TGTGCCAGCTCCACCTCTCAAACGGCAGATACGCAGTATTTT. It codes for CASSTSQTADTQYF.

The chain couples TRBV4-1 to TRBJ2-5; no clear D gene. The CDR3 has 13 residues. Trimming took off 0 bases at V and 5 bases at J, with 7 bases between the two ends. Per germline, CDR1 MGHRA and CDR2 YSYEKL. Here the CDR3 reads CASSQETSETQYF. CDR3 nucleotide sequence: TGCGCCAGCAGCCAAGAGACGTCGGAGACCCAGTACTTC.

The genes are TRBV6-2 or TRBV6-3 and TRBJ1-1; 8 bases fit TRBD1. Germline assignment: CDR1 MNHEY and CDR2 SVGEGT. The CDR3 length is 14 residues. Trimming at V came to 6 bases and at J to 5 bases, leaving 8 bases not matched to a gene. The CDR3 DNA follows: TGTGCCAGCAGCCATGACAGGGGATCGACTGAAGCTTTCTTT. Residues: CASSHDRGSTEAFF.

The chain couples TRBV20-1 to TRBJ1-1; 7 bases map to TRBD1. The germline CDR1 and CDR2 sequences are DFQATT and SNEGSKA (reference sequence). V dropped 3 bases and J dropped 3; count of bases not matched to a gene: 4. The CDR3 spans 13 residues. In DNA form, the CDR3 reads TGCAGTGCTAGGGGGCAGGGGGACACTGAAGCTTTCTTT. Translating it yields CSARGQGDTEAFF.

J is TRBJ2-7 and V is TRBV7-9; TRBD2 matches at 7 bases. This CDR3 spans 16 amino acids. The ends lost 4 bases at V and 2 bases at J; junction bases unmatched: 11. Germline assignment: CDR1 SEHNR and CDR2 FQNEAQ (reference sequence). This CDR3 is CASSSRPAGEAYEQYF. In DNA, the CDR3 is TGTGCCAGCAGCTCCCGGCCGGCGGGGGAAGCCTACGAGCAGTACTTC.

The CDR3 sequence is CAWSEGQLEAFF. The CDR3, as DNA: TGTGCCTGGAGTGAGGGGCAGTTGGAAGCTTTCTTT. The chain combines TRBV30 with TRBJ1-1; tentative D call: TRBD1 (5 bases). The CDR3 spans 12 residues. The V end lost 1 base, the J end lost 8 bases, and 11 bases lay between the germline ends. Germline V lookup: CDR1 GTSNPN, CDR2 SVGIG (reference sequence).

This clonotype was seen only a few times. Here the CDR3 reads CASSPSGDEQYF. DNA of the CDR3: TGTGCCAGCTCACCATCTGGGGACGAGCAGTACTTC. V usage is TRBV18 and J usage is TRBJ2-7; D uncertain. This CDR3 is built from 12 residues. Trimming shortened V by 2 bases and J by 5 bases, and 7 bases separated the two germline ends. CDR1 and CDR2 from the germline V gene are KGHSH and LQKENI. The complete variable domain, with remaining parts taken from reference TRBV18 and TRBJ2-7, reads NAGVMQNPRHLVRRRGQEARLRCSPMKGHSHVYWYRQLPEEGLKFMVYLQKENIIDESGMPKERFSAEFPKEGPSILRIQQVVRGDSAAYFCASSPSGDEQYFGPGTRLTVT.

The gene calls are TRBV5-7 and TRBJ2-5; D is perhaps TRBD1 or TRBD2 (5 bases each). TRBV5-7 is placed among ORFs of uncertain function. V gave up 3 bases and J gave up 2 bases, with 23 bases separating them. This CDR3 has 18 residues. The CDR3 DNA reads as TGTGCCAGCAGCTCCTACAGACACAGGAATGAGGGGCAAGAGACCCAGTACTTC. It codes for CASSSYRHRNEGQETQYF.

This clonotype was counted between two and nine times. The chain employs TRBV18 and TRBJ1-6, with D unresolved. V shed 6 bases and J shed 8 bases, with 11 bases lying between them. The CDR3 totals 13 residues. Germline V CDR1 and CDR2: KGHSH, LQKENI. The CDR3 DNA reads as TGTGCCAGCTCCCCCTCGTATGATTCACCCCTCCACTTT. The encoded protein is CASSPSYDSPLHF.

V gene TRBV20-1 combines with J gene TRBJ1-2, with D possibly being TRBD1 (6 bases). Germline CDR1 reads DFQATT; CDR2 reads SNEGSKA (reference sequence). V lost 0 bases and J 4 bases, leaving 21 bases between the germline ends. CDR3 length equals 17 residues. The CDR3 nucleotides read TGCAGTGCTAGAGAGGGGCAACAGGGCCGGTTTGGCTATGGCTACACCTTC. This sequence encodes CSAREGQQGRFGYGYTF.

This clonotype was observed at least ten times. The genes are TRBV12-3 or TRBV12-4 and TRBJ2-5; D remains unclear. Trimming removed 6 bases at V and 7 bases at J, with 9 bases between. CDR3 length: 11 residues. CDR3: CASSPGWTQYF. The CDR3 DNA is TGTGCCAGCAGCCCCGGTTGGACCCAGTACTTC.

V usage is TRBV11-2 and J usage is TRBJ1-1, with 8 bases matching TRBD1. CDR1 and CDR2 from the germline V gene are SGHAT and FQNNGV. The ends lost 4 bases at V and 8 bases at J; junction bases unmatched: 12. The CDR3 is 15 amino acids. CDR3 region: CASSSRQGLHQEAFF. The CDR3 DNA follows: TGTGCCAGCAGCTCACGACAGGGGCTACATCAGGAAGCTTTCTTT.

This clonotype was seen at least ten times. The chain uses TRBV15 and TRBJ2-7; tentative D call: TRBD1 (5 bases). The V and J ends lost 1 base and 2 bases respectively, with 12 bases between them. This CDR3 contains 15 residues. CDR1 and CDR2 (germline): LNHNV, YYDKDF (reference sequence). The CDR3 loop is CATSRARKGAYEQYF. CDR3 in DNA: TGTGCCACCAGCAGAGCCCGAAAAGGGGCCTACGAGCAGTACTTC.

The genes are TRBV27 and TRBJ2-7; unclear D gene. CDR3 length: 15 residues. Germline CDR1 and CDR2: MNHEY and SMNVEV (reference sequence). Deletions cut 2 bases from V and 2 bases from J, with 13 bases between. The CDR3: CASSLVAAGPYEQYF. The CDR3 region has the DNA TGTGCCAGCAGTTTAGTCGCGGCAGGTCCCTACGAGCAGTACTTC.